A selection of T cell receptor beta chains follows, all from one sample in a study of STAT5B mutations in CD4+ large granular lymphocyte leukemia. The assay was immunoSEQ multiplex PCR, and TCRdb's table has in-frame clones only and misses some. The profile covers fewer than 35,000 clones, with just under 75% appearing a single time and 1% to 1.2% taken by the ten largest. Material for sequencing was CD4+ T cells from blood buffy coats. All receptors come from a human donor in good health. Each CDR3 is given without its conserved first and last residue. The D gene is left open where the match is weak.

TRBV30,TRBJ2-3,-,AWGEGVRLWGPSDVTDTQY
TRBV18,TRBJ2-2,TRBD2,ASSQGLAGVKSGELF
TRBV18,TRBJ1-5,TRBD1,ASSPTGTGGNQPQH
TRBV18,TRBJ1-1,-,ASSLGGNTEAF
TRBV5-1,TRBJ1-2,-,ASSGGSSLIKGYT
TRBV5-4,TRBJ1-3,-,ASSFYAGTGNTIY
TRBV30,TRBJ2-5,-,AWSVERETQY
TRBV10-3,TRBJ1-1,-,AIGMNTEAF
TRBV4-2,TRBJ1-2,-,ASNRETGAYGYT
TRBV6-5,TRBJ1-2,TRBD1,ASRNGQDGYGYT
TRBV19,TRBJ2-1,-,ASSLQTGNEQF
TRBV7-9,TRBJ2-5,TRBD2,ASSPLGTSQETQY
TRBV7-2,TRBJ2-4,TRBD2,ASSIQAGGPDNIQY
TRBV5-5,TRBJ1-5,-,ASSLRQDGNQPQH
TRBV18,-,-,ASSRGEAYEQY
TRBV29-1,TRBJ2-5,TRBD1,SAGTAQETQY
TRBV5-6,TRBJ1-2,-,ASSVPWGGYGYT
TRBV7-2,TRBJ1-1,-,ASSFSGLNTEAF
TRBV11-2,TRBJ1-2,TRBD1,ASRLGVTGDTSDNYGYT